This T cell receptor beta chain was recorded in a study of T cell responses to AZD1222 COVID-19 vaccine. Some clones are missing from TCRdb's copy, which holds only in-frame ones; the method was immunoSEQ multiplex PCR. The sample lists approximately 110,000 clones, about 87% occurring once. The CDR3 has 15 residues. Germline CDR1 and CDR2: SGHAT and FQNNGV. Trimming shortened V by 1 base and J by 7 bases, and 16 bases separated the two germline ends. The receptor was isolated from an adult in good health. Material: peripheral blood, obtained on day 0 of AZD1222 vaccination. The genes are TRBV11-2 and TRBJ1-2; D may be TRBD1 (6 bases). CDR3 in DNA: TGTGCCAGCAGCTTAGGCCTGAGGGGGGCGGGTGGCTACACCTTC. This gives the protein CASSLGLRGAGGYTF. Based on the CDR3 plus reference TRBV11-2 and TRBJ1-2, the full variable domain is EAGVAQSPRYKIIEKRQSVAFWCNPISGHATLYWYQQILGQGPKLLIQFQNNGVVDDSQLPKDRFSAERLKGVDSTLKIQPAKLEDSAVYLCASSLGLRGAGGYTFGSGTRLTVV.